The 3 T cell receptor beta chains below come from one sample, sequenced in a study of T-cell reconstitution after alpha-beta-depleted transplantation in children. Unique molecular identifiers featured in how the TCRbeta library was prepared. MiXCR, run by TCRdb on the PCR reads, gives a single entry per CDR3 protein. The sample comprises about 500,000 distinct CDR3 sequences, approximately 32% of which are singletons, and 2% to 3% rests with the top ten. The sequencing used PBMCs from the stem cell graft donor, collected from the stem cell graft. The receptors shown here come from a human donor who donated a stem cell graft to a child with aplastic anemia.

This clonotype was recorded at least ten times. The V gene is TRBV20-1, the J gene TRBJ2-5; D is possibly TRBD1 (5 bases). There are 12 residues in the CDR3. Germline loops: CDR1 DFQATT, CDR2 SNEGSKA (reference sequence). The V end lost 5 bases, the J end lost 5 bases, and 12 bases lay between the germline ends. DNA of the CDR3: TGCAGTGCTGTGGACATTACGGAGACCCAGTACTTC. This gives the protein CSAVDITETQYF.

The genes are TRBV30 and TRBJ1-2; 9 bases align to TRBD1. In germline, CDR1 is GTSNPN, CDR2 SVGIG (reference sequence). The CDR3 covers 13 residues. Trimming removed 2 bases from V and 4 bases from J; junction bases left unmatched: 2. The CDR3 is CAWSPQGAYGYTF. The CDR3 bases are TGTGCCTGGAGTCCACAGGGGGCCTATGGCTACACCTTC.

This clonotype was found a few times. V usage is TRBV6-1 and J usage is TRBJ1-2; the D gene is possibly TRBD1 (6 bases). CDR1 is MNHNS, CDR2 SASEGT, per germline. Trimming cost V 10 bases and J 7 bases, with 19 bases left between them. The CDR3 covers 13 residues. CDR3 sequence: CATARGGIPGYTF. CDR3 coding DNA: TGTGCCACCGCTCGAGGGGGAATACCTGGCTACACCTTC.